What follows are 21 T cell receptor beta chains derived from one specimen sequenced in a study of CXCR3-negative and CXCR3-positive naive CD8 T cells (dated by TCRdb to about 2019). Overall study outcomes, separate from this receptor: Compared with CXCR3-negative naive cells, CXCR3-positive naive cells had TRB CDR3s with higher hydrophobicity (lower Kidera factor 4), lower energy, and higher strength and volume indices.

The sequencer listed for this sample is NextSeq 550. The Human TCR Profiling Kit (MiLaboratory) was used to make UMI-labeled 5' RACE TRB cDNA libraries. TCRdb reprocessed the reads, reporting each CDR3 protein sequence once and no DNA. This sample's table has entries for 75,000 to 100,000 distinct CDR3 sequences. Of the sample, roughly 0.8% is held by the ten largest clones. No antigen has been identified for these receptors. Input material: naive CXCR3+ CD8+ T cells from blood. The sample's cell subset or site label is to be understood as: CD45RO-CCR7+CD27+CD95- naive CD8+ T cells expressing CXCR3 (TNR3+). The receptors stem from a human donor in good health. Some clones in this sample may be carry-over from other donors' samples.

The chain recombines TRBV5-1 with TRBJ2-7; the TRBD1 assignment by TCRdb is unverifiable without DNA. In germline, CDR1 is SGHRS, CDR2 YFSETQ. The CDR3 length is 11 residues. The CDR3: CASTGTYEQYF.

The chain links TRBV6-5 to TRBJ1-4; lacking DNA, the TRBD1 call made by TCRdb goes unchecked. The CDR3 extends over 15 amino acids. Germline loops: CDR1 MNHEY, CDR2 SVGAGI. The CDR3 reads CASSLGRSTNEKLFF.

The J gene is TRBJ2-7, the V gene TRBV20-1; as DNA is missing, the TRBD2 call by TCRdb cannot be tested. The CDR3 sequence is 16 residues long. Germline CDR1 DFQATT, CDR2 SNEGSKA (reference sequence). CDR3 sequence: CSASYPHRAGSYEQYF.

This chain uses TRBV7-2 with TRBJ1-5. Germline values: CDR1 SGHTA, CDR2 FQGNSA. CDR3 length equals 15 residues. This CDR3 reads CASSPGRQGNQPQHF.

V gene TRBV28 combines with J gene TRBJ1-5; lacking DNA, the TRBD1 call made by TCRdb goes unchecked. This CDR3 is 15 amino acids long. The V gene's germline CDR1 is MDHEN and CDR2 SYDVKM. CDR3 in amino acids: CATSETGGFNQPQHF.

This chain connects TRBV7-9 to TRBJ2-2. CDR3 length equals 12 residues. The germline CDR1 and CDR2 sequences are SEHNR and FQNEAQ (reference sequence). This CDR3 is CASSLVVFRLFF.

V usage is TRBV7-9 and J usage is TRBJ2-6; TCRdb selects TRBD1, and the lack of DNA leaves this call unchecked. Germline V CDR1 and CDR2: SEHNR, FQNEAQ (reference sequence). The CDR3 length is 19 residues. The CDR3 is CASSSSDRGLSSGANVLTF.

The chain joins TRBV29-1 to TRBJ2-1; the TCRdb D gene call, TRBD2, has no DNA to confirm it. Germline values: CDR1 SQVTM, CDR2 ANQGSEA. This CDR3 region has 18 residues. CDR3 sequence reads: CSVEGREGLHNSYNEQFF.

V and J are TRBV7-6 and TRBJ1-5. This CDR3 contains 17 residues. Germline-derived CDR1 and CDR2 are SGHVS and FNYEAQ. The CDR3 here is CASSLGVDHSGNQPQHF.

The rearrangement uses TRBV6-4 and TRBJ2-1; with no DNA, the TCRdb D assignment of TRBD2 cannot be verified. Germline CDR1 and CDR2: MRHNA and SNTAGT. This CDR3 spans 21 amino acids. CDR3 region: CASSDSRRTSFLQSSYNEQFF.

The chain has TRBV14 and TRBJ1-4; the TCRdb call, TRBD1, lacks DNA for checking. Germline-derived CDR1 and CDR2 are SGHDN and FVKESK. The CDR3 totals 15 residues. This CDR3 reads CASSQDWGPDEKLFF.

V usage is TRBV5-1 and J usage is TRBJ1-2; TCRdb calls TRBD1, which cannot be checked without DNA. The germline gives CDR1 SGHRS, CDR2 YFSETQ. This CDR3 is built from 15 residues. This chain's CDR3 is CASSLASGGSGGYTF.

The chain couples TRBV5-1 to TRBJ2-7; TCRdb proposes TRBD2, but this gene call is untestable without DNA. The CDR3 runs 13 residues. The germline V gene has CDR1 SGHRS and CDR2 YFSETQ. CDR3 region: CASSLRSSIEQYF.

The chain uses TRBV18 and TRBJ2-2. The CDR3 totals 16 residues. Per the germline V gene, CDR1 is KGHSH and CDR2 is LQKENI. This CDR3 is CASSPRKASNTGGLFF.

The V gene is TRBV7-2, the J gene TRBJ2-7; absent DNA, TCRdb's TRBD1 call cannot be checked. The CDR3 has 13 residues. The V gene's germline CDR1 is SGHTA and CDR2 FQGNSA. The CDR3 spells CASSLGRDYEQYF.

The chain employs TRBV11-2 and TRBJ2-1; the TCRdb D gene call, TRBD2, has no DNA to confirm it. Looked up from germline, CDR1 is SGHAT and CDR2 is FQNNGV. This CDR3 comprises 15 residues. The CDR3: CASSLEATPGDEQFF.

The rearrangement joins TRBV28 to TRBJ2-5. CDR1 and CDR2 from the germline V gene are MDHEN and SYDVKM. The CDR3 spans 11 residues. CDR3 amino acids: CASSAGVLQYF.

V is TRBV14 and J is TRBJ2-2. This CDR3 spans 13 amino acids. Germline V lookup: CDR1 SGHDN, CDR2 FVKESK. Here the CDR3 reads CASSQAVSGELFF.

CDR3: CASSTGLGRINTEAFF. The chain carries TRBV19 and TRBJ1-1. Germline loops: CDR1 LNHDA, CDR2 SQIVND (reference sequence). The CDR3 contains 16 residues.

The J gene is TRBJ2-5, the V gene TRBV4-2; checking the TCRdb D call of TRBD2 is not possible without DNA. Germline V gene data show CDR1 as LGHNA and CDR2 as YNFKEQ. CDR3 size: 16 residues. The CDR3 is CASSPTLAGGQETQYF.

The J gene is TRBJ1-4, the V gene TRBV28; with no DNA, the TCRdb D assignment of TRBD1 cannot be verified. CDR1 and CDR2 from the germline V gene are MDHEN and SYDVKM. The CDR3 runs to 15 residues. The CDR3 spells CASSLTPSNNEKLFF.